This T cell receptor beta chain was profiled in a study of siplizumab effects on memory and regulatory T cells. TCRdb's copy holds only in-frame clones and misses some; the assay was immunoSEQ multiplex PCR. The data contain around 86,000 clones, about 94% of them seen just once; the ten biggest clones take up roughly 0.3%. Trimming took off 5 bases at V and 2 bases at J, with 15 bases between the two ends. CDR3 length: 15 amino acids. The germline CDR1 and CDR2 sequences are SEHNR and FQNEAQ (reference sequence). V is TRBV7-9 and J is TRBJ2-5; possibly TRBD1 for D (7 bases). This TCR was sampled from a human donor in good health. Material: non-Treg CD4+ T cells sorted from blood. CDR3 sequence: CASSMAGQRQETQYF. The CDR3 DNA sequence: TGTGCCAGCAGCATGGCGGGACAGAGGCAAGAGACCCAGTACTTC. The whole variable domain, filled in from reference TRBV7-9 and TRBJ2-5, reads DTGVSQNPRHKITKRGQNVTFRCDPISEHNRLYWYRQTLGQGPEFLTYFQNEAQLEKSRLLSDRFSAERPKGSFSTLEIQRTEQGDSAMYLCASSMAGQRQETQYFGPGTRLLVL.